The 14 T cell receptor beta chains below all came from one sample that was sequenced in a study of cytomegalovirus exposure and HLA in healthy donors. PCR amplification relied on 60 Vbeta primers (plus 13 Jbeta primers). The method was immunoSEQ multiplex PCR; TCRdb's version includes in-frame clones alone and lacks a portion of them. The sample yields over 100,000 clones, nearly 80% seen once. Input material: PBMCs. The receptors were gathered from a woman aged 25 to 39 in good health and CMV-seropositive.

CDR3: CASSSDRGGGEQFF. The CDR3 DNA is TGTGCCAGCAGCTCGGACAGGGGGGGAGGTGAGCAGTTCTTC. V gene TRBV5-4 combines with J gene TRBJ2-1; TRBD1 agrees at 10 bases. Germline assignment: CDR1 SGHNT and CDR2 YYREEE (reference sequence). This CDR3 spans 14 amino acids. Trimming at V came to 3 bases and at J to 9 bases, leaving 6 bases not matched to a gene.

The V and J genes are TRBV18 and TRBJ1-5, with a tentative D call TRBD1 (6 bases). CDR1 is KGHSH, CDR2 LQKENI, per germline. V was cut by 6 bases and J by 1 base, with 13 bases left in between. CDR3 size: 15 residues. CDR3 coding DNA: TGTGCCAGCTCTAAAGGGGGTCGGAGCAATCAGCCCCAGCATTTT. Its translation is CASSKGGRSNQPQHF.

The chain employs TRBV2 and TRBJ1-4; TRBD1 matches at 7 bases. The CDR3 runs 15 residues. Germline V gene sequence: CDR1 SNHLY, CDR2 FYNNEI. V gave up 5 bases and J gave up 11 bases; unmatched junction bases: 14. CDR3 in amino acids: CASSPRGVIEEKLFF. CDR3 bases: TGTGCCAGCAGTCCCAGGGGGGTCATCGAGGAGAAACTGTTTTTT.

This chain connects TRBV4-2 to TRBJ2-5, with 7 nucleotides matching TRBD2. Trimming removed 1 base from V and 1 base from J; junction bases left unmatched: 3. The CDR3 length is 15 residues. The germline V gene has CDR1 LGHNA and CDR2 YNFKEQ. The CDR3 protein is CASSQGASGQETQYF. For the CDR3, the DNA is TGTGCCAGCAGCCAAGGGGCTAGCGGCCAAGAGACCCAGTACTTC.

The chain recombines TRBV28 with TRBJ1-3, with 9 bases aligning to TRBD1. This CDR3 has 15 residues. From germline, CDR1 is MDHEN and CDR2 SYDVKM. Losses at the gene ends were 8 bases for V and 4 bases for J; bases not matched to a gene: 9. The CDR3 DNA reads as TGTGCCAGCGGGGGGGGACAGGGTAGCGGAAACACCATATATTTT. Encoded protein: CASGGGQGSGNTIYF.

This clone was seen just once. The chain links TRBV28 to TRBJ2-4; TRBD2 matches 8 bases. CDR1 and CDR2 (germline): MDHEN, SYDVKM. This CDR3 region has 16 residues. The trim removed 10 bases at V and 0 bases at J, leaving 11 bases unmatched. The CDR3 nucleotides are TGTGCCATCTCTACAATACTAGCGGCAGCCAAAAACATTCAGTACTTC. Amino acid sequence: CAISTILAAAKNIQYF.

The CDR3 nucleotides are TGTGCCACTCAACAGGGGACCAAAAACATTCAGTACTTC. Protein sequence: CATQQGTKNIQYF. This chain uses TRBV19 with TRBJ2-4; TRBD1 matches 7 bases. V trimming: 10 bases; J trimming: 2 bases; junction bases outside the gene matches: 5. Germline CDR1 reads LNHDA; CDR2 reads SQIVND (reference sequence). This CDR3 contains 13 residues.

The chain recombines TRBV5-5 with TRBJ2-1; tentative D call: TRBD2 (6 bases). Germline-derived CDR1 and CDR2 are SGHKS and YYEKEE (reference sequence). V lost 4 bases, J lost 2 bases, and 19 bases lay in between. This CDR3 comprises 17 residues. For the CDR3, the DNA is TGTGCCAGCAGCCCCTGTGGGGTGGAGGGCACCTACAATGAGCAGTTCTTC. Translating gives CASSPCGVEGTYNEQFF.

This clone was recorded only once. The chain uses TRBV6-5 and TRBJ1-1; 7 bases agree with TRBD1. CDR3 length: 15 amino acids. V lost 4 bases to trimming and J lost 2 bases; unmatched junction nucleotides: 7. Looked up from germline, CDR1 is MNHEY and CDR2 is SVGAGI. The CDR3 region is CASSSGQTINTEAFF. CDR3 in DNA: TGTGCCAGCAGTTCGGGACAGACCATAAACACTGAAGCTTTCTTT.

The gene calls are TRBV28 and TRBJ1-5, with TRBD1 identical over 9 bases. Germline V gene data show CDR1 as MDHEN and CDR2 as SYDVKM. This CDR3 has 16 amino acids. V shed 5 bases, J shed 2 bases, and the junction held 7 bases outside the gene matches. The CDR3 region has the DNA TGTGCCAGCAGTCCACTTGACAGGGGGGGCAATCAGCCCCAGCATTTT. As protein: CASSPLDRGGNQPQHF.

This clone has a handful of counts. The gene calls are TRBV7-2 and TRBJ2-3; 9 bases map to TRBD2. The CDR3 covers 18 residues. The germline V gene encodes CDR1 SGHTA and CDR2 FQGNSA. Germline trimming cut 6 bases from V and 1 base from J; bases unmatched to any gene: 14. CDR3 sequence reads: CASSLAGLVVLGTDTQYF. The CDR3 nucleotides are TGTGCCAGCAGTCTAGCGGGACTAGTGGTACTAGGCACAGATACGCAGTATTTT.

The V gene is TRBV9, the J gene TRBJ1-1; 11 bases are shared with TRBD1. Germline CDR1 and CDR2: SGDLS and YYNGEE. The CDR3 extends over 16 amino acids. V lost 2 bases, J lost 4 bases, and 7 bases stayed unmatched. The CDR3 DNA follows: TGTGCCAGCAGCGTGGGGACAGGGGGATCCGGCACTGAAGCTTTCTTT. This sequence encodes CASSVGTGGSGTEAFF.

In nucleotides, the CDR3 is TGTGCCAGCAGTACGCCGGGACAGGGTGTTACTGAAGCTTTCTTT. Translating it yields CASSTPGQGVTEAFF. The chain joins TRBV6-5 to TRBJ1-1; 9 bases match TRBD1. Looked up from germline, CDR1 is MNHEY and CDR2 is SVGAGI. This CDR3 region has 15 residues. V was pared by 5 bases and J by 5 bases, with 9 bases of the junction left unmatched.

This chain links TRBV2 with TRBJ1-2, with D uncertain. This CDR3 has 10 amino acids. Trimming took 7 bases from V and 7 from J, leaving 7 bases between them. CDR1 SNHLY and CDR2 FYNNEI come from the germline V gene. The CDR3 nucleotides read TGTGCCAGCACTTACAGTGGCTACACCTTC. Protein: CASTYSGYTF.